The next 16 T cell receptor beta chains were all read from a single sample in a study of T cell responses to AZD1222 COVID-19 vaccine. Some clones are missing from TCRdb's copy, which holds only in-frame ones; the method was immunoSEQ multiplex PCR. Here the sample spans 90,000 to 120,000 clones, roughly 90% being singletons. Sequenced material: peripheral blood, taken 28 days after the second AZD1222 dose. These receptor sequences come from an adult who received the AZD1222 COVID-19 vaccine.

The chain has TRBV6-2 or TRBV6-3 and TRBJ1-6; tentative D call: TRBD1 (5 bases). V was shortened by 6 bases and J by 4 bases, with 16 bases between the two germline ends. This CDR3 has 16 residues. Germline loops: CDR1 MNHEY, CDR2 SVGEGT. CDR3 DNA: TGTGCCAGCAGCGGGTCGGGCCGGGGGTATAATTCACCCCTCCACTTT. Protein product: CASSGSGRGYNSPLHF.

This clone was detected only once. The V call is TRBV2, the J call TRBJ1-1; no clear D gene. The CDR3 sequence is 10 residues long. V lost 3 bases and J lost 8, with 4 bases in between. Per the germline V gene, CDR1 is SNHLY and CDR2 is FYNNEI. The CDR3 DNA follows: TGTGCCAGCAGTGAGACCGAAGCTTTCTTT. It encodes CASSETEAFF.

This chain uses TRBV7-6 with TRBJ1-4; TRBD1 matches at 7 bases. V gave up 5 bases and J gave up 7 bases; unmatched junction bases: 7. The CDR3 contains 14 residues. Germline-derived CDR1 and CDR2 are SGHVS and FNYEAQ. CDR3 sequence: CASSITGAGEKLFF. For the CDR3, the DNA is TGTGCCAGCAGCATAACAGGGGCCGGTGAAAAACTGTTTTTT.

The CDR3 nucleotides are TGTGCCAGCAGCGTGACAGCAAACTACGAGCAGTACTTC. As protein: CASSVTANYEQYF. The chain is built from TRBV7-8 and TRBJ2-7, with TRBD1 as a possible D gene (5 bases). The germline V gene encodes CDR1 SGHVS and CDR2 FQNEAQ. The CDR3 covers 13 residues. V dropped 5 bases and J dropped 3 bases, with 11 bases sitting between them.

In this sample, this clone turned up once. The chain uses TRBV4-1 and TRBJ1-3; D gene uncertain. The germline CDR1 and CDR2 sequences are MGHRA and YSYEKL. This CDR3 is built from 16 residues. V shed 1 base and J shed 4 bases, with 14 bases lying between them. CDR3 sequence reads: CASSQVASSMGNTIYF. In DNA, the CDR3 is TGCGCCAGCAGCCAAGTGGCATCGAGTATGGGAAACACCATATATTTT.

The chain carries TRBV6-5 and TRBJ2-2; D may be TRBD1 (5 bases). The CDR3 has 15 amino acids. Germline CDR1 MNHEY, CDR2 SVGAGI. V was cut by 7 bases and J by 1 base, with 13 bases left in between. CDR3 bases: TGTGCCAGCACGCGGCAGGGTAGGAACACCGGGGAGCTGTTTTTT. This translates into CASTRQGRNTGELFF.

The chain couples TRBV10-3 to TRBJ1-1, with D possibly matching TRBD1 (5 bases). Trimming took 6 bases from V and 1 from J, leaving 15 bases between them. Germline-derived CDR1 and CDR2 are ENHRY and SYGVKD. The CDR3 sequence is 15 residues long. The CDR3 is CAISERIGQNTEAFF. The CDR3 DNA is TGTGCCATCAGCGAGAGAATCGGACAGAACACTGAAGCTTTCTTT.

V is TRBV10-1 and J is TRBJ1-4; D may be TRBD1 (6 bases). CDR1 and CDR2 (germline): WNHNN, SYGVQD (reference sequence). Trimming pared 0 bases from V and 6 bases from J, leaving 11 bases between. This CDR3 is 15 amino acids long. The CDR3 DNA reads TGCGCCAGCAGTGAGTCCGGGGGGCCGGATGAAAAACTGTTTTTT. Protein: CASSESGGPDEKLFF.

The chain recombines TRBV29-1 with TRBJ1-1, with a possible D match to TRBD1 (5 bases). The germline V gene has CDR1 SQVTM and CDR2 ANQGSEA. This CDR3 has 11 amino acids. Trimming removed 7 bases from V and 3 bases from J, with 9 bases in between. The CDR3 nucleotides read TGCAGCGCCGGGGGATACACTGAAGCTTTCTTT. Its translation: CSAGGYTEAFF.

This rearrangement joins TRBV10-3 to TRBJ2-3; 14 bases are shared with TRBD2. CDR3 length: 16 amino acids. Germline CDR1 and CDR2: ENHRY and SYGVKD. J gave up 1 base and V 6 bases, and 3 bases lay outside the gene matches. Here the CDR3 reads CAISGLAGGGTDTQYF. The CDR3 region has the DNA TGTGCCATCAGCGGACTAGCGGGAGGTGGCACAGATACGCAGTATTTT.

This chain uses TRBV28 with TRBJ2-1; a possible D gene is TRBD2 (5 bases). The CDR3 spans 15 residues. In germline, CDR1 is MDHEN, CDR2 SYDVKM. V gave up 5 bases and J gave up 7 bases, with 18 bases separating them. For the CDR3, the DNA is TGTGCCAGCAGTACACGAGCGGATAATCGGAATGAGCAGTTCTTC. Amino acid sequence: CASSTRADNRNEQFF.

This sequence joins TRBV4-1 and TRBJ1-5, with unresolved D. Deletions cut 3 bases from V and 0 bases from J, with 15 bases between. Germline V lookup: CDR1 MGHRA, CDR2 YSYEKL. The CDR3 loop spans 17 amino acids. The CDR3 DNA is TGCGCCAGCAGCCAGGCCCCTAGGGATTATAGCAATCAGCCCCAGCATTTT. This codes for CASSQAPRDYSNQPQHF.

The rearrangement joins TRBV18 to TRBJ1-2, with 7 bases that match TRBD1. This CDR3 is built from 13 residues. The ends lost 6 bases at V and 8 bases at J; junction bases unmatched: 9. CDR1 is KGHSH and CDR2 is LQKENI in the germline V gene. CDR3 coding DNA: TGTGCCAGCTCGGAGGGACAGACCCTAGGCTACACCTTC. It encodes CASSEGQTLGYTF.

The V and J genes are TRBV21-1 and TRBJ1-5. TRBV21-1 corresponds to a pseudogene. This CDR3 comprises 16 residues. Here the CDR3 reads CASSETGSLGGQPQHF. CDR3 sequence (DNA): TGTGCCAGCAGCGAGACCGGGAGTCTGGGGGGGCAGCCCCAGCATTTT.

The J gene is TRBJ1-3, the V gene TRBV5-6; possible D gene TRBD1, 5 bases. The germline gives CDR1 SGHDT, CDR2 YYEEEE. The CDR3 consists of 16 residues. V dropped 1 base and J dropped 0 bases, with 11 bases sitting between them. The CDR3 DNA sequence: TGTGCCAGCAGCTTGTCCAGGGCCGCCTCTGGAAACACCATATATTTT. Protein sequence: CASSLSRAASGNTIYF.

This chain connects TRBV7-2 to TRBJ1-3; tentatively, D is TRBD1 (5 bases). The germline V gene encodes CDR1 SGHTA and CDR2 FQGNSA. The CDR3 runs 16 residues. V gave up 3 bases and J gave up 0 bases, with 12 bases separating them. CDR3 protein: CASSLARAISGNTIYF. CDR3 nucleotides: TGTGCCAGCAGCTTGGCCAGGGCTATCTCTGGAAACACCATATATTTT.